The present T cell receptor beta chain was sequenced within a study of T cells after yellow fever vaccination. General observations from the study: Few clonotypes appeared in both CD4 and CD8 compartments.

V lost 1 base and J 1 base, leaving 9 bases between the germline ends. CDR1 LGHDT and CDR2 YNNKEL come from the germline V gene (reference sequence). CDR3 length: 15 amino acids. As TCR cDNA was made by 5'RACE template switching, a universal primer site and UMIs were added. TCRdb itself ran the 5' RACE reads through MiXCR, one entry per CDR3 protein. The table includes some 250,000 distinct CDR3 sequences, 6% to 7.5% detected once. The sample holds many counts of this clonotype. Antigen: not known. The source was CD4+ T cells sorted from PBMCs, collected 15 days after the yellow fever booster vaccination. This TCR derives from a man aged 30-40 years who received the YFV17D yellow fever vaccine. The chain is built from TRBV3-1 and TRBJ2-3; D is ambiguous. This CDR3 reads CASSQASLRTDTQYF. The CDR3 coding sequence is TGTGCCAGCAGCCAAGCTTCACTTCGCACAGATACGCAGTATTTT.